The subject of this entry is one T cell receptor beta chain. The data derive from a study of blood T cell repertoires in COVID-19. Study as a whole: COVID-19 samples collected from the United States, Italy and Spain covered acute and convalescent phases. Sample material is recorded as cDNA or gDNA derived from T cells, B-cell-depleted T cells, or PBMCs.

The Seattle patients, enrolled during active infection, were followed longitudinally. This CDR3 contains 13 residues. CDR1 is SGHTA and CDR2 is FQGTGA in the germline V gene. Trimming at V came to 2 bases and at J to 7 bases, leaving 4 bases not matched to a gene. Libraries were prepared by immunoSEQ multiplex PCR; TCRdb keeps only in-frame clonotypes and omits some of them. The data hold around 260,000 clones, with 80% to 90% observed a single time. The receptor comes from a woman in her 70s with COVID-19, enrolled during active disease. Sequenced: peripheral blood. The gene calls are TRBV7-3 and TRBJ2-7, with 8 bases fitting TRBD1. CDR3 in amino acids: CASSLGTGQEQYF. In DNA form, the CDR3 reads TGTGCCAGCAGCTTAGGGACAGGACAGGAGCAGTACTTC. Supplemented by reference TRBV7-3 and TRBJ2-7, the full variable domain reads GAGVSQTPSNKVTEKGKYVELRCDPISGHTALYWYRQSLGQGPEFLIYFQGTGAADDSGLPNDRFFAVRPEGSVSTLKIQRTERGDSAVYLCASSLGTGQEQYFGPGTRLTVT.